The T cell receptor beta chain described here comes from a study of vaccination and CD4 T cells after COVID-19 (dated by TCRdb to between 2021 and 2024). Some background on the complete study: SARS-CoV-2 positivity had been established in the convalescent patients by nasal swab PCR, and mild disease was recorded in several of these patients and severe disease in one. Six males and four females were included in the convalescent cohort, with two Hispanic individuals, seven Caucasians, two Asians and one multiracial person represented. Post-COVID blood samples were collected from convalescent patients a median of approximately 93 days after diagnosis, with a range of roughly 30 to 161 days. Post-vaccine blood samples were obtained a median of around 67 days after the second vaccine dose, with a range of roughly 14 to 241 days. Each participant got two doses of either the Pfizer-BioNTech BNT162b2 vaccine (n=8) or the Moderna mRNA-1273 vaccine (n=2). In around 9 COVID-19 convalescent patients and 4 infection-naive healthy vaccine recipients, researchers compared the spike-specific CD4+ TCR repertoire from before mRNA vaccination with the repertoire from after.

The paper's findings and limits, for the study overall: Relatively few convalescent patients were included in the study, and early timepoints after natural infection were not analyzed. Of the vaccine-specific clones in convalescent patients, 304 of 307, or nearly all, reacted only to SARS-CoV-2 spike and did not cross-react with common cold coronaviruses. The median count of SARS-CoV-2-reactive clonotypes went up from around 21 after infection to roughly 38 after vaccination, although the change was not significant. In convalescent patients, a median around 90% of post-vaccine SARS-CoV-2-reactive clones were detected only after vaccination, and vaccine-specific priming was suggested by this finding.

The positive SARS-CoV-2 PCR tests of the convalescent patients were dated from March to December 2020, before the Alpha, Beta and Delta variants emerged in the United States. Ficoll-Paque Plus gradient centrifugation was used to isolate PBMCs from whole blood, and the isolated PBMCs were then either used fresh or cryopreserved at -140C. Library generation was performed with PCR. The sample was run on an Illumina iSeq 100. Per the source publication's procedure: Non-productive sequences were filtered out, and CDR3s that did not start with C, did not end with F or W, or were shorter than 7 amino acids were discarded. Similarity between CDR3 sequences was evaluated in R version 3.6.1 using Levenshtein distances (stringdist) and unrooted phylogenetic trees (ape). Using fastp trimming at Q25 and MiXCR clonotype assembly, TCRdb reanalyzed the public sequencing data and kept in-frame beta chains. A single entry per CDR3 protein holds the most common genes and DNA from its merged rows. The V and J calls and clone size come from TCRdb's table, not from the authors' own analysis. This sample comprises around 20,000 distinct CDR3 sequences, 55% to 65% of them detected only once. Around 1.1% of the sample comes from the top ten.

Comment on this clonotype: The clone's antigen remains unknown. Qualities for individual bases were not recorded, and no much larger clone is one base off.

A distance of 19 bases separates the germline ends of V and J, which lose 3 bases and 7 bases respectively. The CDR3 runs 16 amino acids, cysteine and phenylalanine included. The only DNA kept is the CDR3, 48 bases in frame from the first base. CDR1 is given as MDHEN and CDR2 as SYDVKM, both from the germline V gene. The source of this sequence is a human donor who had recovered from COVID-19. Sample: CD4+ T cells from blood, taken after SARS-CoV-2 vaccination. This chain joins TRBV28 to TRBJ1-5; possibly the D gene is TRBD1, per 5 matching bases. At the DNA level, the sequence is TGTGCCAGCAGTTTGAAGGGTATGGGGGGACGACAGCCCCAGCATTTT. This translates into CASSLKGMGGRQPQHF.